The 24 T cell receptor beta chains below come from one sample, sequenced in a study of cytotoxic CD8 clonotypes in ibrutinib-treated CLL. Profiled with immunoSEQ multiplex PCR; TCRdb holds only in-frame clones, not every one. The sample lists 52,000 or so clones; 54% were seen once. Sequencing was performed on PBMCs, taken at disease progression, from a patient treated with ibrutinib. The source is a human donor with chronic lymphocytic leukemia.

This clone turned up a few times. The gene calls are TRBV5-1 and TRBJ1-1; no firm D call. CDR1 SGHRS and CDR2 YFSETQ come from the germline V gene. CDR3 size: 14 residues. The V gene lost 0 bases and the J gene lost 8 bases, with 14 bases spanning the gap. The CDR3 here is CASSLGEGGREAFF. The CDR3 DNA is TGCGCCAGCAGCTTGGGGGAAGGTGGGAGGGAAGCTTTCTTT.

This clone was detected a few times. The J gene is TRBJ2-3, the V gene TRBV25-1; 7 nucleotides agree with TRBD1. The V gene's germline CDR1 is MGHDK and CDR2 SYGVNS. This CDR3 has 15 residues. V lost 3 bases, J lost 2 bases, and 5 bases stayed unmatched. CDR3 DNA: TGTGCCAGCAGTGAGGGACAGACATACACAGATACGCAGTATTTT. It specifies CASSEGQTYTDTQYF.

The chain links TRBV2 to TRBJ2-2; maybe TRBD1 (5 bases). The germline V gene encodes CDR1 SNHLY and CDR2 FYNNEI. Trimming took 8 bases from V and 5 from J, leaving 18 bases between them. The CDR3 runs 15 residues. The CDR3 DNA sequence: TGTGCCAGCTTGAAAGGGGCAATCGTTACCGGGGAGCTGTTTTTT. Encoded protein: CASLKGAIVTGELFF. The complete variable domain, with remaining parts taken from reference TRBV2 and TRBJ2-2, reads EPEVTQTPSHQVTQMGQEVILRCVPISNHLYFYWYRQILGQKVEFLVSFYNNEISEKSEIFDDQFSVERPDGSNFTLKIRSTKLEDSAMYFCASLKGAIVTGELFFGEGSRLTVL.

This chain connects TRBV4-1 to TRBJ2-5; D may be TRBD1 or TRBD2 (5 bases each). Per the germline V gene, CDR1 is MGHRA and CDR2 is YSYEKL. V was pared by 2 bases and J by 2 bases, with 18 bases between. The CDR3 is made up of 17 amino acids. The CDR3 region is CASSQNSFRDGQETQYF. The CDR3 nucleotides read TGCGCCAGCAGCCAAAATTCTTTCCGGGACGGACAAGAGACCCAGTACTTC.

This clone has only a few counts. This chain connects TRBV6-1 to TRBJ1-1; no definite D call. The CDR3 spans 12 residues. The ends were cut back, 5 bases at V and 12 bases at J, with 16 bases in the middle. The V gene's germline CDR1 is MNHNS and CDR2 SASEGT. The CDR3 bases are TGTGCCAGCAGTTCAGACGGCCTTTTGACTTTCTTT. Its translation is CASSSDGLLTFF.

The J gene is TRBJ2-3, the V gene TRBV6-1, with 11 nucleotides matching TRBD2. V trimming: 2 bases; J trimming: 2 bases; junction bases outside the gene matches: 15. Germline-derived CDR1 and CDR2 are MNHNS and SASEGT. The length of the CDR3 is 20 residues. Written as DNA, the CDR3 is TGTGCCAGCAGTGAACGGTTCGTCGCTAGCGGGGGGCTATACACAGATACGCAGTATTTT. Translated, it gives CASSERFVASGGLYTDTQYF.

This clone came up a few times. The J gene is TRBJ2-3, the V gene TRBV19; D unclear. CDR1 and CDR2 from the germline V gene are LNHDA and SQIVND (reference sequence). V was cut by 11 bases and J by 0 bases, with 18 bases left in between. This CDR3 has 15 amino acids. CDR3 DNA: TGTGCCTCAAGGCCCTCTGGGCGGAGCACAGATACGCAGTATTTT. The encoded protein is CASRPSGRSTDTQYF.

The V gene is TRBV9, the J gene TRBJ2-7; possibly TRBD1 or TRBD2 for D (5 bases each). Trimming took 3 bases from V and 3 from J, leaving 10 bases between them. Germline CDR1 is SGDLS and CDR2 is YYNGEE. This CDR3 contains 13 residues. The CDR3 protein is CASSAGPSYEQYF. CDR3 bases: TGTGCCAGCAGCGCGGGACCCAGCTACGAGCAGTACTTC.

In its sample, this clone was seen once. This chain connects TRBV29-1 to TRBJ1-1, with TRBD1 identical over 7 bases. V lost 6 bases, J lost 3 bases, and 16 bases stayed unmatched. The CDR3 contains 16 residues. Germline CDR1 reads SQVTM; CDR2 reads ANQGSEA. This CDR3 reads CSVESDRTFSDTEAFF. The CDR3, as DNA: TGCAGCGTCGAATCGGACAGGACTTTTTCGGACACTGAAGCTTTCTTT.

This sequence joins TRBV29-1 and TRBJ2-7; 10 positions match TRBD1. V trimming: 7 bases; J trimming: 7 bases; junction bases outside the gene matches: 4. The CDR3 runs to 11 residues. Germline loops: CDR1 SQVTM, CDR2 ANQGSEA. CDR3 nucleotides: TGCAGCGCAGGGACAGGGGTGGAGCAGTACTTC. It translates to CSAGTGVEQYF.

This clone appeared a few times. The V call is TRBV4-1, the J call TRBJ1-2, with 9 bases lining up with TRBD1. There are 14 residues in the CDR3. Germline trimming cut 4 bases from V and 7 bases from J; bases unmatched to any gene: 7. Germline V gives CDR1 MGHRA, CDR2 YSYEKL. The CDR3 sequence: CASSPGDRVIGYTF. For the CDR3, the DNA is TGCGCCAGCAGCCCGGGGGACAGGGTTATTGGCTACACCTTC.

This clone appeared a few times. The chain has TRBV2 and TRBJ2-7, with TRBD1 matching over 9 bases. The V segment lost 8 bases and the J segment 0 bases; nucleotides outside the gene matches: 8. The CDR3 extends over 15 amino acids. Germline V CDR1 and CDR2: SNHLY, FYNNEI. The CDR3 coding sequence is TGTGCCAGCGGCGGTTGGGGACAGGGCTCCTACGAGCAGTACTTC. It is translated as CASGGWGQGSYEQYF.

In nucleotides, the CDR3 is TGTGCCAGCAGTTCAGCGGTTAACACTGAAGCTTTCTTT. This sequence encodes CASSSAVNTEAFF. The rearrangement uses TRBV28 and TRBJ1-1; D is unresolved. V was cut by 4 bases and J by 2 bases, with 8 bases left in between. This CDR3 has 13 residues. Per the germline V gene, CDR1 is MDHEN and CDR2 is SYDVKM.

V is TRBV2 and J is TRBJ2-1, with 13 bases fitting TRBD2. This CDR3 contains 15 residues. CDR1 SNHLY and CDR2 FYNNEI come from the germline V gene. With V trimmed by 5 bases and J by 6 bases, 4 bases remained unmatched. The CDR3 nucleotides read TGTGCCAGCAGTTTACTAGCGGGGGGGAGCAATGAGCAGTTCTTC. It translates to CASSLLAGGSNEQFF.

This clone was seen repeatedly, ten times or more. The gene calls are TRBV7-9 and TRBJ1-1, with 10 bases that match TRBD1. Trimming took 5 bases from V and 1 from J; bases not matched to a gene: 7. Germline V gene lookup returns CDR1 SEHNR and CDR2 FQNEAQ (reference sequence). The CDR3 has 16 amino acids. CDR3 sequence: CASSPRDRGRNTEAFF. In DNA form, the CDR3 reads TGTGCCAGCAGCCCCCGGGACAGGGGTCGGAACACTGAAGCTTTCTTT. Variable domain in full (rest from reference TRBV7-9 and TRBJ1-1): DTGVSQNPRHKITKRGQNVTFRCDPISEHNRLYWYRQTLGQGPEFLTYFQNEAQLEKSRLLSDRFSAERPKGSFSTLEIQRTEQGDSAMYLCASSPRDRGRNTEAFFGQGTRLTVV.

The chain recombines TRBV15 with TRBJ2-1; 8 nucleotides match TRBD2. V shed 1 base, J shed 10 bases, and the junction held 6 bases outside the gene matches. The germline V gene has CDR1 LNHNV and CDR2 YYDKDF (reference sequence). The CDR3 has 14 amino acids. The CDR3 here is CATSRAGGRGEQFF. For the CDR3, the DNA is TGTGCCACCAGCAGAGCGGGAGGGCGAGGAGAGCAGTTCTTC. The full variable domain, rest sourced from reference TRBV15 and TRBJ2-1, is DAMVIQNPRYQVTQFGKPVTLSCSQTLNHNVMYWYQQKSSQAPKLLFHYYDKDFNNEADTPDNFQSRRPNTSFCFLDIRSPGLGDTAMYLCATSRAGGRGEQFFGPGTRLTVL.

This chain links TRBV5-4 with TRBJ1-3; no firm D call. V gave up 0 bases and J gave up 0 bases, with 13 bases separating them. The CDR3 runs 17 residues. Germline loops: CDR1 SGHNT, CDR2 YYREEE (reference sequence). CDR3 bases: TGTGCCAGCAGCTTGGCAGGTCCGTCCCACTCTGGAAACACCATATATTTT. Its protein is CASSLAGPSHSGNTIYF.

This clone occurred a few times. The chain couples TRBV18 to TRBJ2-2; possibly TRBD1 for D (5 bases). Trimming left V 4 bases short and J 1 base short, with 10 bases between. The CDR3 contains 15 residues. Germline V gene sequence: CDR1 KGHSH, CDR2 LQKENI. For the CDR3, the DNA is TGTGCCAGCTCACGCTCCGGACAGAACACCGGGGAGCTGTTTTTT. It specifies CASSRSGQNTGELFF.

V is TRBV4-1 and J is TRBJ2-1; TRBD2 matches at 9 bases. The V gene end was trimmed by 0 bases and the J gene end by 4 bases; junction bases not matched to a gene: 7. Per germline, CDR1 MGHRA and CDR2 YSYEKL. There are 17 residues in the CDR3. This CDR3 reads CASSQEILLAGYNEQFF. The CDR3 DNA reads as TGCGCCAGCAGCCAAGAGATTCTCCTAGCGGGGTACAATGAGCAGTTCTTC.

This clone has just a few counts. The chain combines TRBV11-2 with TRBJ2-7; 9 bases match TRBD2. Germline V lookup: CDR1 SGHAT, CDR2 FQNNGV. The CDR3 extends over 16 amino acids. V dropped 5 bases and J dropped 4; count of bases not matched to a gene: 12. CDR3 nucleotides: TGTGCCAGCAGCCCCTATCCTAGCGGGATACCATACGAGCAGTACTTC. This gives the protein CASSPYPSGIPYEQYF.

This chain uses TRBV5-1 with TRBJ1-4, with a weak D call TRBD1 (5 bases). Germline V gives CDR1 SGHRS, CDR2 YFSETQ. Trimming pared 4 bases from V and 5 bases from J, leaving 12 bases between. There are 14 residues in the CDR3. CDR3 residues: CASSRTLGNEKLFF. CDR3 bases: TGCGCCAGCAGCCGGACACTGGGAAATGAAAAACTGTTTTTT.

This chain uses TRBV30 with TRBJ1-2; D is perhaps TRBD1 (6 bases). The CDR3 is made up of 12 amino acids. V lost 5 bases, J lost 8 bases, and 15 bases lay in between. Germline lookup yields CDR1 GTSNPN and CDR2 SVGIG (reference sequence). The CDR3 loop reads CAWGPPRGGYTF. For the CDR3, the DNA is TGTGCCTGGGGACCCCCGAGGGGGGGCTACACCTTC.

The chain recombines TRBV28 with TRBJ2-7; D unresolved. CDR3 length: 14 residues. The V gene lost 3 bases and the J gene lost 0 bases, with 9 bases spanning the gap. Germline loops: CDR1 MDHEN, CDR2 SYDVKM. The CDR3: CASSLSGPSYEQYF. CDR3 nucleotides: TGTGCCAGCAGTTTGTCCGGGCCCTCCTACGAGCAGTACTTC.

V usage is TRBV2 and J usage is TRBJ2-2, with D perhaps matching TRBD2 (5 bases). CDR3 length: 14 residues. Trimming removed 6 bases from V and 4 bases from J, with 12 bases in between. Germline CDR1 is SNHLY and CDR2 is FYNNEI. The CDR3 region has the DNA TGTGCCAGCAGAGTGGGAGTAAGCACCGGGGAGCTGTTTTTT. The encoded protein is CASRVGVSTGELFF.